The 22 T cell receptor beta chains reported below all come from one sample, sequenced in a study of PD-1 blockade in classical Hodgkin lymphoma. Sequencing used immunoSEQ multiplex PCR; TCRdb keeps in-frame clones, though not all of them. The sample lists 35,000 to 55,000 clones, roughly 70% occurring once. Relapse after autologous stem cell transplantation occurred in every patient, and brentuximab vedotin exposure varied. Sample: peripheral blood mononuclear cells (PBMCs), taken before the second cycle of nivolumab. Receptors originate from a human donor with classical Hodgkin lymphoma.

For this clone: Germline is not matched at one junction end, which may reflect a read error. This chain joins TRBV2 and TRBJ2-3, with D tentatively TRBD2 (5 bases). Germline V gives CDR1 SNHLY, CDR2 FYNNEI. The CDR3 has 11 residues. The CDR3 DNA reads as TGTGCCAGCACCACAAAATCCACTAGTAGGTTT. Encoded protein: CASTTKSTSRF.

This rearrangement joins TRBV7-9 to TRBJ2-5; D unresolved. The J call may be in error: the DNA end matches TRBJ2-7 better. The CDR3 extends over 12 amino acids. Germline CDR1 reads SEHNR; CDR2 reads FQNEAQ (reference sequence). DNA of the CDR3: TGTGCCAGCAGCCCTATGCTTAACGAGCAGTACTTC. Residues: CASSPMLNEQYF.

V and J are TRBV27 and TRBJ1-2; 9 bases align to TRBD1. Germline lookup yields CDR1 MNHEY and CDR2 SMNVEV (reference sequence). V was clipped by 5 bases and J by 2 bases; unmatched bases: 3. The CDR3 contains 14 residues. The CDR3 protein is CASSVTGGNYGYTF. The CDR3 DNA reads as TGTGCCAGCAGTGTTACAGGGGGCAACTATGGCTACACCTTC.

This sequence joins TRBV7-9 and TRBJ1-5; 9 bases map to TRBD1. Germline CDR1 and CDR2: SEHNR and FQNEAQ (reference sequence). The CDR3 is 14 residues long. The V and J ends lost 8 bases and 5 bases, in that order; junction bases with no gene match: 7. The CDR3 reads CASAGTGIHQPQHF. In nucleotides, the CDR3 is TGTGCCAGCGCGGGGACAGGGATCCATCAGCCCCAGCATTTT.

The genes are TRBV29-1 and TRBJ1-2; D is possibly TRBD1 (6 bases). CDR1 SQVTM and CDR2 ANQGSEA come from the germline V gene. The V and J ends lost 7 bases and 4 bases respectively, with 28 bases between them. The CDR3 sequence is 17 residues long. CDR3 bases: TGCAGCGCGCCCGAAGGGGGAAACGCAGGGTCCTTCTATGGCTACACCTTC. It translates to CSAPEGGNAGSFYGYTF.

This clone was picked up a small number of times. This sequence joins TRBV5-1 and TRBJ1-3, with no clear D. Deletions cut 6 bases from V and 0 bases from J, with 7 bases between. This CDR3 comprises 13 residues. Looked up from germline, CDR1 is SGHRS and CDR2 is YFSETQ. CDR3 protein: CASMPDSGNTIYF. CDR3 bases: TGCGCCAGCATGCCGGACTCTGGAAACACCATATATTTT.

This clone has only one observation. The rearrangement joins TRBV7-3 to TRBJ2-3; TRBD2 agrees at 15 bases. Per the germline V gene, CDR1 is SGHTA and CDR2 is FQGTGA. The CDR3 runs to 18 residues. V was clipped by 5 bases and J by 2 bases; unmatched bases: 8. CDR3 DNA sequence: TGTGCCAGCAGCCCACGGACTAGCGGGAGGGTAGACACAGATACGCAGTATTTT. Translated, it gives CASSPRTSGRVDTDTQYF.

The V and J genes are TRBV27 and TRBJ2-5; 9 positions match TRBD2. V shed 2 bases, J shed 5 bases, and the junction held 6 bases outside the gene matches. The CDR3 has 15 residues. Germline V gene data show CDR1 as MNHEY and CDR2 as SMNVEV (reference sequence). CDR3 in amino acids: CASSLLAGILETQYF. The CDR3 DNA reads TGTGCCAGCAGTTTACTAGCGGGGATCCTGGAGACCCAGTACTTC.

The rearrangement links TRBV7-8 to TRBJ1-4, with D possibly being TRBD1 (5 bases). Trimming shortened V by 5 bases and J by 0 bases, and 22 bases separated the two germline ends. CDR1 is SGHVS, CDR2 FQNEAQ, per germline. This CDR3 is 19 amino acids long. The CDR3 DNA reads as TGTGCCAGCAGCGAAGGCCTTCCGGGGCCATACGCAACTAATGAAAAACTGTTTTTT. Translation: CASSEGLPGPYATNEKLFF.

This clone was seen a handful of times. The CDR3 bases are TGTGCCAGCAGTTACAGCCGGGCGAGTGGAAACACCATATATTTT. This codes for CASSYSRASGNTIYF. The chain recombines TRBV6-5 with TRBJ1-3; unclear D gene. The germline V and J ends were trimmed by 2 bases and 3 bases, with 11 bases remaining between them. The CDR3 has 15 residues. Germline V gene sequence: CDR1 MNHEY, CDR2 SVGAGI.

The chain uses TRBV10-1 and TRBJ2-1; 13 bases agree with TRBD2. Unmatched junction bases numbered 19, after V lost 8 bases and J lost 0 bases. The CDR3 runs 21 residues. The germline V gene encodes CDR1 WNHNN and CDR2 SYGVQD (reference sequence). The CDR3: CASGTTEGLAGEWASYNEQFF. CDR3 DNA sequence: TGCGCCAGCGGAACTACCGAAGGACTAGCGGGAGAATGGGCCTCCTACAATGAGCAGTTCTTC.

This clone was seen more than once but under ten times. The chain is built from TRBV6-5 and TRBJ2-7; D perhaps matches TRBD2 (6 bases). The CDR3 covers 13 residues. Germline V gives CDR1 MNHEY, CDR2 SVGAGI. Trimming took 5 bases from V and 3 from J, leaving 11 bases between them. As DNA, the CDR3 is TGTGCCAGCAGTCTGATGACTAGCTACGAGCAGTACTTC. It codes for CASSLMTSYEQYF.

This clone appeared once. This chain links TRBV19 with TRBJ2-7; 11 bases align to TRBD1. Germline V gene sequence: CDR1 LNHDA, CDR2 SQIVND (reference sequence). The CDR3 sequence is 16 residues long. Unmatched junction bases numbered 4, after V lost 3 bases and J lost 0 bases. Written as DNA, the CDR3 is TGTGCCAGTAGTATCTACGGGACAGGGGGCTCCTACGAGCAGTACTTC. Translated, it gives CASSIYGTGGSYEQYF.

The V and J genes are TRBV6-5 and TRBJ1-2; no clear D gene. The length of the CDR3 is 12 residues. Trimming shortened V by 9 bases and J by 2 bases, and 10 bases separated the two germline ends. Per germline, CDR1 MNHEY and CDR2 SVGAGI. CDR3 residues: CASSNNNYGYTF. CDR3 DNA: TGTGCCAGTTCTAACAACAACTATGGCTACACCTTC.

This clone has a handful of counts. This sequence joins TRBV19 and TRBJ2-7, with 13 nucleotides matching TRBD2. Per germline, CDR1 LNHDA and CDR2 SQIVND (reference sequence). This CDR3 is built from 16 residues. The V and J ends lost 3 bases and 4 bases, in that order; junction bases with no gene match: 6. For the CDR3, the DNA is TGTGCCAGTAGTATTGGATCGGGACTAGCGGGGTACGAGCAGTACTTC. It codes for CASSIGSGLAGYEQYF.

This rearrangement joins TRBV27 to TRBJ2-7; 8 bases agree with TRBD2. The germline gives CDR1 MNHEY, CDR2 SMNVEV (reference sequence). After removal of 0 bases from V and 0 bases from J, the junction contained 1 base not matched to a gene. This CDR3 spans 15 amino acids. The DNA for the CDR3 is TGTGCCAGCAGTTTATCCGGGACTAGCTCCTACGAGCAGTACTTC. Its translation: CASSLSGTSSYEQYF.

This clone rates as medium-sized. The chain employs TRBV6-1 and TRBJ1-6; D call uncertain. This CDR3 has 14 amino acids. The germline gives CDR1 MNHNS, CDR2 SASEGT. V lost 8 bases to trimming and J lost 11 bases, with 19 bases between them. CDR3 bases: TGTGCCAGCGCCCCAATGGGCGGAGGGACACCCCTCCACTTT. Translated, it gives CASAPMGGGTPLHF.

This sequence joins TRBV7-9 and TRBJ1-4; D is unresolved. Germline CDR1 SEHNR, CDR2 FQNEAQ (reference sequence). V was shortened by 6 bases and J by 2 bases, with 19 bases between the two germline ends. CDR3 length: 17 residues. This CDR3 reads CASRPETNIGTNEKLFF. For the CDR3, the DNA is TGTGCCAGCAGACCAGAAACGAACATTGGGACTAATGAAAAACTGTTTTTT.

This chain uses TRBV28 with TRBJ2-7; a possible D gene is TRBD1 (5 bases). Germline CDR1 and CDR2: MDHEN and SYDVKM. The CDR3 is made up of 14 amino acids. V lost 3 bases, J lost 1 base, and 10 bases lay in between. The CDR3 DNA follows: TGTGCCAGCAGTTTCGTCAGGGTGTCCTACGAGCAGTACTTC. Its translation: CASSFVRVSYEQYF.

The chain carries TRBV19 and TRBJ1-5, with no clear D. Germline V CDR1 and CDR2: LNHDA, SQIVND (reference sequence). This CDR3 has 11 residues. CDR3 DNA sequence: TGTGTCTCGGGAAGCAATCAGCCCCAGCATTTT. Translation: CVSGSNQPQHF. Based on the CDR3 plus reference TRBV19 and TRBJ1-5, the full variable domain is DGGITQSPKYLFRKEGQNVTLSCEQNLNHDAMYWYRQDPGQGLRLIYYSQIVNDFQKGDIAEGYSVSREKKESFPLTVTSAQKNPTAFYLCVSGSNQPQHFGDGTRLSIL.

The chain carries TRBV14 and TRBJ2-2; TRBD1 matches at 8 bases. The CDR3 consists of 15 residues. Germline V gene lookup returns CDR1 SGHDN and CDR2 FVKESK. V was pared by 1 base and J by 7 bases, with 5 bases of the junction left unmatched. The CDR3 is CASSQGRGRLGELFF. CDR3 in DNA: TGTGCCAGCAGCCAAGGCAGGGGGCGCCTCGGGGAGCTGTTTTTT.

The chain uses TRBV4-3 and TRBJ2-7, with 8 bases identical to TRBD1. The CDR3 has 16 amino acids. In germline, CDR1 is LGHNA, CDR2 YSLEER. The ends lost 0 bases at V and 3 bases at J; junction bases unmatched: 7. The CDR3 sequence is CASSQETGDSFYEQYF. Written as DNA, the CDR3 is TGCGCCAGCAGCCAAGAGACAGGGGATTCTTTCTACGAGCAGTACTTC.